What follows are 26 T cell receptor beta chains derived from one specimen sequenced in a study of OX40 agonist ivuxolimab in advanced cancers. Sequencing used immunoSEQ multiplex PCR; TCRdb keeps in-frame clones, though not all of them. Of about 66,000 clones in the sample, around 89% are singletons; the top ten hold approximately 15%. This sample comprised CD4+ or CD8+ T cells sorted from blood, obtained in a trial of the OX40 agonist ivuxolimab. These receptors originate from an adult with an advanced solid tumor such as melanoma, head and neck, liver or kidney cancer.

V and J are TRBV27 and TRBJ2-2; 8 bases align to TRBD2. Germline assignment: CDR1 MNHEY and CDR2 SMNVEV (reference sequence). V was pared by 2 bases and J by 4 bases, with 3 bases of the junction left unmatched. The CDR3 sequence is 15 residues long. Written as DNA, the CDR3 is TGTGCCAGCAGTTTAGGGGCGGGGGGCACCGGGGAGCTGTTTTTT. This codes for CASSLGAGGTGELFF.

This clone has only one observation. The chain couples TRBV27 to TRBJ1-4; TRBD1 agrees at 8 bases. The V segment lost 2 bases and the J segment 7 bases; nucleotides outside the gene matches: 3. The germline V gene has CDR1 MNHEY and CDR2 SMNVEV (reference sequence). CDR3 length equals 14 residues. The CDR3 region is CASSLGQGSEKLFF. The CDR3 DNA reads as TGTGCCAGCAGTTTAGGACAGGGTAGTGAAAAACTGTTTTTT. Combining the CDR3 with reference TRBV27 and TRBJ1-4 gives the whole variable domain EAQVTQNPRYLITVTGKKLTVTCSQNMNHEYMSWYRQDPGLGLRQIYYSMNVEVTDKGDVPEGYKVSRKEKRNFPLILESPSPNQTSLYFCASSLGQGSEKLFFGSGTQLSVL.

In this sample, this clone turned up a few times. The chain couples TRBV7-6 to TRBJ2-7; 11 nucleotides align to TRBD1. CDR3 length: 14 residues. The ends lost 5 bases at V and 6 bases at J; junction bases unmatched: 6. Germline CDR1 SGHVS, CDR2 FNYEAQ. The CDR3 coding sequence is TGTGCCAGCAGCCTTCGGACAGGGGGCTCCGAGCAGTACTTC. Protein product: CASSLRTGGSEQYF.

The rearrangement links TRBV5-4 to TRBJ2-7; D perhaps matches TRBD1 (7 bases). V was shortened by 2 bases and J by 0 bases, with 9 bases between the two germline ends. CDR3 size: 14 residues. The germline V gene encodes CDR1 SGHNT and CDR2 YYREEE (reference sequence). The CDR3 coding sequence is TGTGCCAGCAGCTTCAGGGGGGCCTCCTACGAGCAGTACTTC. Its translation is CASSFRGASYEQYF.

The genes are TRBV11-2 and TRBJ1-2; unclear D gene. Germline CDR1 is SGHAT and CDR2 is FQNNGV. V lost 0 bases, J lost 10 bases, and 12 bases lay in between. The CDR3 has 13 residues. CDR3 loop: CASSLDPGWDYTF. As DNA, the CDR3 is TGTGCCAGCAGCTTAGATCCCGGCTGGGACTACACCTTC.

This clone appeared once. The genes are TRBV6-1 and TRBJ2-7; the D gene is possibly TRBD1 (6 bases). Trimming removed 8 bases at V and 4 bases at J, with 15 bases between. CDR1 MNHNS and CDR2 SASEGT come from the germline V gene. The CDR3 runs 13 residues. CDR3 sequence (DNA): TGTGCCAGCGGAAGATCGACAGGATACGAGCAGTACTTC. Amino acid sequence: CASGRSTGYEQYF.

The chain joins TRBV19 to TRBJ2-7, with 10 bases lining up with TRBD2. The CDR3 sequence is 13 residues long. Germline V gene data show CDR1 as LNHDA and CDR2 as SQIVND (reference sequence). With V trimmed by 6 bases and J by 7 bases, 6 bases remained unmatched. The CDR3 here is CASRKGLATEQYF. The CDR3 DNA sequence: TGTGCCAGTAGAAAGGGACTAGCGACGGAGCAGTACTTC. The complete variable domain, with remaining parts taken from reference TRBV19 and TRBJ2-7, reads DGGITQSPKYLFRKEGQNVTLSCEQNLNHDAMYWYRQDPGQGLRLIYYSQIVNDFQKGDIAEGYSVSREKKESFPLTVTSAQKNPTAFYLCASRKGLATEQYFGPGTRLTVT.

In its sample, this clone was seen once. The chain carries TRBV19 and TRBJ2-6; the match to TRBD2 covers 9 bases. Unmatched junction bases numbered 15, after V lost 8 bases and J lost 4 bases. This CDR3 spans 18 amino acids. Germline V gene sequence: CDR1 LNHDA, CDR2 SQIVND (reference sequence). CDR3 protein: CASFGDSGRIVGANVLTF. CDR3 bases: TGTGCCAGTTTTGGTGATAGCGGGAGAATCGTCGGGGCCAACGTCCTGACTTTC.

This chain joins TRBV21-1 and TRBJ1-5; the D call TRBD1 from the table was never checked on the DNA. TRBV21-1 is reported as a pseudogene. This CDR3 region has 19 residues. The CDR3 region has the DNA TGTGCCAGCAGCAAAGGAGGAGACCGGGACAGGATTAGCAATCAGCCCCAGCATTTT. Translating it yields CASSKGGDRDRISNQPQHF.

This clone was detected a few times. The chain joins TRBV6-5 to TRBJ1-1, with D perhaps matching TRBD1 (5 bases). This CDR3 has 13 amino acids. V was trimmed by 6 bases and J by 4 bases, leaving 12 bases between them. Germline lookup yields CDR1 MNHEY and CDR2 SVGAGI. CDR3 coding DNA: TGTGCCAGCAGGGAACAGGTCACCACTGAAGCTTTCTTT. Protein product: CASREQVTTEAFF.

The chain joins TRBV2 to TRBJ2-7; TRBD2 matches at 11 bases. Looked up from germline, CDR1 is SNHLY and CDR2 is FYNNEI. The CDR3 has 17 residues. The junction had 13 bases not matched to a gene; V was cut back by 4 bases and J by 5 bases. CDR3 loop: CASSVPLTGTSGNEQYF. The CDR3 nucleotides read TGTGCCAGCAGTGTTCCCCTGACCGGGACTAGCGGAAACGAGCAGTACTTC.

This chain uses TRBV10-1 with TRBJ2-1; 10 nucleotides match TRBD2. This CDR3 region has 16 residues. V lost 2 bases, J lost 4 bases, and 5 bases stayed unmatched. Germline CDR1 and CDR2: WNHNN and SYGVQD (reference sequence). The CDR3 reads CASSEDSGRQYNEQFF. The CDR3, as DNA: TGCGCCAGCAGTGAGGATAGCGGGAGGCAATACAATGAGCAGTTCTTC.

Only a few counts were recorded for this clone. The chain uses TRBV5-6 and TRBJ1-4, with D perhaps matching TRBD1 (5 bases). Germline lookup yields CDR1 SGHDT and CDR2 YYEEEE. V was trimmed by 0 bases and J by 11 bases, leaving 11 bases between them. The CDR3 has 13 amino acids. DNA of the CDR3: TGTGCCAGCAGCTTGGAAGGGGTAGACAAACTGTTTTTT. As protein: CASSLEGVDKLFF.

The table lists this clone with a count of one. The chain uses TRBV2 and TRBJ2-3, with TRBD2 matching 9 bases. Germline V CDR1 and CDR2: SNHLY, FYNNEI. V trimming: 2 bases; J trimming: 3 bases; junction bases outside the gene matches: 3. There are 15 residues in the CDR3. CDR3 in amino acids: CASSETSGRTDTQYF. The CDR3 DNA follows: TGTGCCAGCAGTGAAACTAGCGGGCGAACAGATACGCAGTATTTT.

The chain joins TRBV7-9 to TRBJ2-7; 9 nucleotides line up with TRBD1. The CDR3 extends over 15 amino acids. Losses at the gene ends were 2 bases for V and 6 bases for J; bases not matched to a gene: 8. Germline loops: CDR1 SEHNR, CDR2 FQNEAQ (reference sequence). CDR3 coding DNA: TGTGCCAGCAGCTTATACCCGGACAGGGGCGGCGAGCAGTACTTC. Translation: CASSLYPDRGGEQYF.

The CDR3 bases are TGTGCCAGCAGCGTAGGGGAGGGCAACTACTATGGCTACACCTTC. Amino acid sequence: CASSVGEGNYYGYTF. The chain couples TRBV9 to TRBJ1-2; no clear D gene. The V and J ends lost 0 bases and 3 bases respectively, with 12 bases between them. Germline CDR1 reads SGDLS; CDR2 reads YYNGEE. The CDR3 loop spans 15 amino acids.

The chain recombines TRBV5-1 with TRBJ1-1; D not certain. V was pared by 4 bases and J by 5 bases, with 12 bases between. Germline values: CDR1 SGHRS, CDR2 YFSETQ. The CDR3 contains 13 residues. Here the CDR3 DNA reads TGCGCCAGCAGCCAACACGGTGGGACTGAAGCTTTCTTT. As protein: CASSQHGGTEAFF.

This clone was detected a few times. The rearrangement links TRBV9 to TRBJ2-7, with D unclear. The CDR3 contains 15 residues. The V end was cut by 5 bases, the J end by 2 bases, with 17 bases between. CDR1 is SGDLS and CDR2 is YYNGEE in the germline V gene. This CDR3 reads CASRGRSSEPYEQYF. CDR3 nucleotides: TGTGCCAGCAGAGGTAGGTCGAGTGAACCCTACGAGCAGTACTTC.

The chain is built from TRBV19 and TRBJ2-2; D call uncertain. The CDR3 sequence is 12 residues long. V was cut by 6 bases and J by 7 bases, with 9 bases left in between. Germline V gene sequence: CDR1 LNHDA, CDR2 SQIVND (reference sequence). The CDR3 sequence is CASSPRVGELFF. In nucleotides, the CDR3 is TGTGCCAGTAGCCCTCGGGTCGGGGAGCTGTTTTTT.

The CDR3 spells CASSIKPGQGNYGYTF. In DNA, the CDR3 is TGTGCCAGCAGCATAAAACCGGGACAGGGAAACTATGGCTACACCTTC. This chain links TRBV7-2 with TRBJ1-2, with 9 bases identical to TRBD1. From germline, CDR1 is SGHTA and CDR2 FQGNSA. The CDR3 covers 16 residues. Germline trimming cut 5 bases from V and 2 bases from J; bases unmatched to any gene: 9.

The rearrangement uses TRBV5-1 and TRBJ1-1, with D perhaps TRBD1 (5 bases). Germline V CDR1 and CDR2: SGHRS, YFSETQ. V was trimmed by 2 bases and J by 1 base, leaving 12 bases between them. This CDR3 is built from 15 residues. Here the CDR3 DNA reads TGCGCCAGCAGCTTCTTTGGGACGAAGAACACTGAAGCTTTCTTT. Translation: CASSFFGTKNTEAFF.

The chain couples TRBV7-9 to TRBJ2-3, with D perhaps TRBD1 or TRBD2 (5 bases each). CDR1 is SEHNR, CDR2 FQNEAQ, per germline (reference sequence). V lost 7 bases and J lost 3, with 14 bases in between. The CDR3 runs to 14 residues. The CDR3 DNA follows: TGTGCCAGCAAGCTATTCGGGACGACAGATACGCAGTATTTT. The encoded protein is CASKLFGTTDTQYF.

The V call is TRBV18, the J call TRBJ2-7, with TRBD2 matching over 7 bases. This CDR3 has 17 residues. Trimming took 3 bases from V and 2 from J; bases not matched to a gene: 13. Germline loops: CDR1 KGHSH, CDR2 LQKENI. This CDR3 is CASSPAGTTIEAYEQYF. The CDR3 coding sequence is TGTGCCAGCTCACCTGCCGGGACTACCATCGAGGCCTACGAGCAGTACTTC.

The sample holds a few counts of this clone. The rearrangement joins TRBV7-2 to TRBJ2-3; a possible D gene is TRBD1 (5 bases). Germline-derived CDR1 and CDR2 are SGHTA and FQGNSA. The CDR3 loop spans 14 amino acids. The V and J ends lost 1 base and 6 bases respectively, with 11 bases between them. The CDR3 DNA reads TGTGCCAGCAGCTTAGAATCAGGGTACGATACGCAGTATTTT. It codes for CASSLESGYDTQYF.

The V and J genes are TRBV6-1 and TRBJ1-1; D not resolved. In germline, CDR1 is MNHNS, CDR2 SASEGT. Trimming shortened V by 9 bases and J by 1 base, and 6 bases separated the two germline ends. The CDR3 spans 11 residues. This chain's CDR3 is CASQRNTEAFF. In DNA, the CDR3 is TGTGCCAGTCAAAGGAACACTGAAGCTTTCTTT.

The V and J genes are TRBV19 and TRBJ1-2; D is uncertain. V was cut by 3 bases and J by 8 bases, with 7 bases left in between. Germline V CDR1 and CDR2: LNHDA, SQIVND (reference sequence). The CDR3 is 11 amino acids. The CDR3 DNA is TGTGCCAGTAGTATGGGGTACGGCTACACCTTC. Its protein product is CASSMGYGYTF.